This TCR beta chain originates from a study of OX40 agonist ivuxolimab in advanced cancers. Across the whole study: It was ivuxolimab, an agonistic anti-OX40 (CD134) antibody, that patients were treated with.

The CDR3 loop spans 10 amino acids. V was pared by 5 bases and J by 5 bases, with 6 bases between. Germline V gives CDR1 DFQATT, CDR2 SNEGSKA (reference sequence). Regarding the study as a whole: Mean expanded clone counts were higher in CD8+ than CD4+ T cells.

Method: immunoSEQ multiplex PCR; TCRdb's copy keeps in-frame clones and lacks some. The sample comprises 50,000 to 65,000 clones, roughly 87% of which are singletons, and 0.7% to 0.9% rests with the top ten. Turning to this clone: The target antigen is unknown.

The specimen was CD4+ or CD8+ T cells sorted from blood, collected in a trial of the OX40 agonist ivuxolimab. The rearrangement links TRBV20-1 to TRBJ1-1; D unclear. The TCR originated in an adult with an advanced solid tumor such as melanoma, head and neck, liver or kidney cancer. The CDR3 sequence: CSALWTEAFF. For the CDR3, the DNA is TGCAGTGCTCTGTGGACTGAAGCTTTCTTT.